This is a list of T cell receptor beta chains from one sample in a study of control samples from healthy donors and cancer patients. Here immunoSEQ multiplex PCR was the method, and the copy in TCRdb shows in-frame clones only, minus some. Of about 160,000 clones listed, nearly 96% are singletons. The sample comprised blood. The receptors derive from a woman under 40 in good health. CDR3s include the opening cysteine and the closing phenylalanine or tryptophan. D genes are given only for firm matches.

>TRBD1|14|TRBJ1-6|TRBV28
CASSSGQGFSPLHF
>.|15|TRBJ2-2|TRBV6-6
CASSYSGGTAGELFF
>TRBD2|18|TRBJ2-3|TRBV5-1
CASSSPRTSGRASDTQYF
>TRBD1|15|TRBJ1-1|TRBV28
CASSSFRDRGPEAFF
>.|14|TRBJ1-1|TRBV16
CASSPWLGGTEAFF
>.|12|TRBJ2-7|TRBV10-3
CAISLQVYEQYF
>.|14|TRBJ1-5|TRBV30
CAWSVQTRNQPQHF
>.|15|TRBJ1-4|TRBV30
CAWSGRGALNEKLFF
>TRBD2|14|TRBJ2-7|TRBV27
CASSTLAGTYEQYF
>.|10|TRBJ1-2|TRBV30
CAWRGAGYTF
>.|12|TRBJ2-3|TRBV28
CASSLDADTQYF